One sample yielded the 23 T cell receptor beta chains listed below, sequenced in a study of T cell responses to AZD1222 COVID-19 vaccine. Data came from immunoSEQ multiplex PCR; TCRdb stores just in-frame clones and leaves some out. Among roughly 160,000 clones listed, under 95% were seen once. The sample was peripheral blood, taken 28 days after the second AZD1222 dose. The source is an adult who received the AZD1222 COVID-19 vaccine.

This rearrangement joins TRBV20-1 to TRBJ1-2, with 7 bases identical to TRBD1. With 3 bases clipped from V and 4 bases from J, the junction kept 14 bases outside the gene matches. The germline V gene encodes CDR1 DFQATT and CDR2 SNEGSKA (reference sequence). The CDR3 loop spans 16 amino acids. In DNA form, the CDR3 reads TGCAGTGCTAGTATGTTAAGGGGGCGCAGAGGCTATGGCTACACCTTC. It translates to CSASMLRGRRGYGYTF.

A remark on this clone: A junction boundary mismatches the germline segment, possibly from a read error. V is TRBV7-9 and J is TRBJ2-7; D is unresolved. The CDR3 covers 15 residues. Germline values: CDR1 SEHNR, CDR2 FQNEAQ (reference sequence). CDR3 residues: CASSLGRGGGYQQYF. The CDR3 DNA follows: TGTGCCAGCAGCTTAGGACGAGGTGGTGGCTACCAGCAGTACTTC.

CDR3 bases: TGTGCCAGCAGTTTAAATTCCAACCCTGGGACAGGGGGCAATCAGCCCCAGCATTTT. The encoded protein is CASSLNSNPGTGGNQPQHF. The chain couples TRBV27 to TRBJ1-5; the match to TRBD1 covers 10 bases. V lost 2 bases, J lost 2 bases, and 12 bases stayed unmatched. This CDR3 contains 19 residues. Germline V CDR1 and CDR2: MNHEY, SMNVEV (reference sequence).

This clone was seen a handful of times. CDR3 nucleotides: TGTGCCAGCAGCCAACACAGCCTGAACACTGAAGCTTTCTTT. It specifies CASSQHSLNTEAFF. The chain has TRBV3-1 (or the pseudogene TRBV3-2) and TRBJ1-1; D uncertain. CDR1 is LGHDT and CDR2 is YNNKEL in the germline V gene (reference sequence). V was cut by 2 bases and J by 0 bases, with 7 bases left in between. The CDR3 is 14 amino acids.

The genes are TRBV12-3 or TRBV12-4 and TRBJ1-2, with D tentatively TRBD1 (6 bases). The CDR3 consists of 13 residues. The V end lost 5 bases, the J end lost 7 bases, and 14 bases lay between the germline ends. For the CDR3, the DNA is TGTGCCAGCAGTGATACAGGGTGGAGTGGCTACACCTTC. This translates into CASSDTGWSGYTF.

The genes are TRBV28 and TRBJ1-1; D ambiguous. V was trimmed by 5 bases and J by 1 base, leaving 11 bases between them. CDR3 size: 14 residues. CDR1 and CDR2 from the germline V gene are MDHEN and SYDVKM. The CDR3 DNA is TGTGCCAGCAGTCCCTTATGGGGGAACACTGAAGCTTTCTTT. Its translation: CASSPLWGNTEAFF.

The chain is built from TRBV6-5 and TRBJ1-6; D is ambiguous. The germline V gene encodes CDR1 MNHEY and CDR2 SVGAGI. The V end was cut by 2 bases, the J end by 5 bases, with 10 bases between. This CDR3 has 15 residues. The CDR3 coding sequence is TGTGCCAGCAGTTACACCCCAGGAGATAATTCACCCCTCCACTTT. Translating gives CASSYTPGDNSPLHF.

The rearrangement joins TRBV7-2 to TRBJ2-6; D not certain. The CDR3 runs 15 residues. From germline, CDR1 is SGHTA and CDR2 FQGNSA. V was trimmed by 6 bases and J by 0 bases, leaving 9 bases between them. CDR3 sequence reads: CASSPQISGANVLTF. DNA of the CDR3: TGTGCCAGCAGTCCTCAAATCTCTGGGGCCAACGTCCTGACTTTC.

The chain combines TRBV6-5 with TRBJ1-4; unclear D gene. The CDR3 sequence is 15 residues long. Trimming stripped 4 bases from V and 0 bases from J, with 9 bases between. Germline CDR1 reads MNHEY; CDR2 reads SVGAGI. This CDR3 reads CASSLTAPTNEKLFF. CDR3 DNA sequence: TGTGCCAGCAGTTTAACAGCACCAACTAATGAAAAACTGTTTTTT.

The chain uses TRBV30 and TRBJ2-1; D is undetermined. V shed 2 bases and J shed 6 bases, with 8 bases lying between them. This CDR3 has 12 amino acids. Germline V gives CDR1 GTSNPN, CDR2 SVGIG (reference sequence). CDR3 loop: CAWSPDFNEQFF. As DNA, the CDR3 is TGTGCCTGGAGTCCCGACTTCAATGAGCAGTTCTTC.

This clone was found a few times. The V call is TRBV5-1, the J call TRBJ2-1, with 10 bases aligning to TRBD1. The CDR3 covers 14 residues. V shed 6 bases, J shed 8 bases, and the junction held 8 bases outside the gene matches. Per germline, CDR1 SGHRS and CDR2 YFSETQ. The CDR3 DNA reads TGCGCCAGCACCAGGGACAGGGGTGGGGATGAGCAGTTCTTC. Translated: CASTRDRGGDEQFF.

This clone was observed once. The chain couples TRBV7-6 to TRBJ1-1, with TRBD1 identical over 10 bases. V was pared by 10 bases and J by 2 bases, with 16 bases of the junction left unmatched. From germline, CDR1 is SGHVS and CDR2 FNYEAQ. This CDR3 has 17 residues. CDR3 nucleotide sequence: TGTGCCAACAGTTTATTCCCGACAGGGGGCCTTAACACTGAAGCTTTCTTT. This encodes CANSLFPTGGLNTEAFF.

The rearrangement uses TRBV7-9 and TRBJ1-2; D unresolved. V lost 5 bases, J lost 8 bases, and 18 bases lay in between. Germline CDR1 SEHNR, CDR2 FQNEAQ (reference sequence). The CDR3 runs to 14 residues. The CDR3 region is CASSPAGGNRGYTF. CDR3 bases: TGTGCCAGCAGCCCAGCAGGAGGGAATAGAGGCTACACCTTC.

The chain carries TRBV6-4 and TRBJ1-2, with TRBD1 matching over 7 bases. Germline-derived CDR1 and CDR2 are MRHNA and SNTAGT. CDR3 length equals 14 residues. The V gene end was trimmed by 2 bases and the J gene end by 8 bases; junction bases not matched to a gene: 8. The CDR3 region is CASSDRGRGGGYTF. CDR3 nucleotides: TGTGCCAGCAGTGACAGGGGGCGGGGAGGAGGCTACACCTTC.

This clone was seen once. Other DNA sequences of this sample code for an identical CDR3. The J gene is TRBJ2-1, the V gene TRBV20-1; D gene uncertain. This CDR3 is 10 amino acids long. CDR1 and CDR2 (germline): DFQATT, SNEGSKA (reference sequence). V was trimmed by 3 bases and J by 8 bases, leaving 5 bases between them. The CDR3 DNA reads TGCAGTGCTAGCGGCGATGAGCAGTTCTTC. Amino acids: CSASGDEQFF.

The chain joins TRBV7-9 to TRBJ1-3, with TRBD1 identical over 7 bases. Germline V gene lookup returns CDR1 SEHNR and CDR2 FQNEAQ (reference sequence). CDR3 length equals 15 residues. With V trimmed by 0 bases and J by 5 bases, 4 bases remained unmatched. The CDR3 protein is CASSLAGTDRNTIYF. DNA of the CDR3: TGTGCCAGCAGCTTAGCGGGGACAGATAGAAACACCATATATTTT. The variable domain in full, with the rest retrieved from reference TRBV7-9 and TRBJ1-3, is DTGVSQNPRHKITKRGQNVTFRCDPISEHNRLYWYRQTLGQGPEFLTYFQNEAQLEKSRLLSDRFSAERPKGSFSTLEIQRTEQGDSAMYLCASSLAGTDRNTIYFGEGSWLTVV.

The count of this clone is one. V gene TRBV19 combines with J gene TRBJ2-3; D call uncertain. With 0 bases removed from V and 2 bases from J, the gap between germline ends came to 3 bases. Germline V gene lookup returns CDR1 LNHDA and CDR2 SQIVND (reference sequence). The CDR3 loop spans 13 amino acids. In DNA form, the CDR3 reads TGTGCCAGTAGTATAGATTTCACAGATACGCAGTATTTT. Translation gives CASSIDFTDTQYF.

The chain links TRBV7-9 to TRBJ1-1; the D is unclear. Trimming pared 1 base from V and 6 bases from J, leaving 6 bases between. The germline V gene has CDR1 SEHNR and CDR2 FQNEAQ (reference sequence). This CDR3 spans 12 amino acids. The CDR3 DNA follows: TGTGCCAGCAGCTTAGGAGTGCCTGAAGCTTTCTTT. Protein sequence: CASSLGVPEAFF.

The chain combines TRBV11-3 with TRBJ2-7; TRBD1 matches 9 bases. The length of the CDR3 is 15 residues. V was clipped by 5 bases and J by 2 bases; unmatched bases: 7. Germline V gene lookup returns CDR1 SGHNT and CDR2 YENEEA. The CDR3 spells CASSRGTGMAYEQYF. As DNA, the CDR3 is TGTGCCAGCAGCCGCGGGACAGGGATGGCCTACGAGCAGTACTTC.

The rearrangement links TRBV5-1 to TRBJ2-7; D uncertain. This CDR3 spans 16 amino acids. Looked up from germline, CDR1 is SGHRS and CDR2 is YFSETQ. V was pared by 0 bases and J by 3 bases, with 16 bases between. The CDR3 reads CASSLEVTSLVYEQYF. The CDR3 DNA reads TGCGCCAGCAGCTTGGAGGTCACAAGCCTGGTCTACGAGCAGTACTTC.

Written as DNA, the CDR3 is TGTGCCAGTAGTACCTTCGGGACAGGGGGCTACACCTTC. Encoded protein: CASSTFGTGGYTF. The genes are TRBV19 and TRBJ1-2; 9 bases align to TRBD1. The V gene end was trimmed by 4 bases and the J gene end by 8 bases; junction bases not matched to a gene: 5. The CDR3 contains 13 residues. Germline V CDR1 and CDR2: LNHDA, SQIVND (reference sequence).

The chain links TRBV14 to TRBJ2-3; 7 bases agree with TRBD1. Germline lookup yields CDR1 SGHDN and CDR2 FVKESK. The V segment lost 4 bases and the J segment 2 bases; nucleotides outside the gene matches: 6. The CDR3 is 15 amino acids. The CDR3 sequence: CASSRGQTNTDTQYF. CDR3 in DNA: TGTGCCAGCAGCCGGGGACAGACTAACACAGATACGCAGTATTTT.

The chain links TRBV5-6 to TRBJ1-6; possible D gene TRBD1, 5 bases. The CDR3 has 14 residues. V lost 0 bases to trimming and J lost 9 bases, with 10 bases between them. The germline gives CDR1 SGHDT, CDR2 YYEEEE. CDR3 loop: CASSLGQSRSPLHF. DNA for the CDR3: TGTGCCAGCAGCTTGGGACAGTCTCGTTCACCCCTCCACTTT.